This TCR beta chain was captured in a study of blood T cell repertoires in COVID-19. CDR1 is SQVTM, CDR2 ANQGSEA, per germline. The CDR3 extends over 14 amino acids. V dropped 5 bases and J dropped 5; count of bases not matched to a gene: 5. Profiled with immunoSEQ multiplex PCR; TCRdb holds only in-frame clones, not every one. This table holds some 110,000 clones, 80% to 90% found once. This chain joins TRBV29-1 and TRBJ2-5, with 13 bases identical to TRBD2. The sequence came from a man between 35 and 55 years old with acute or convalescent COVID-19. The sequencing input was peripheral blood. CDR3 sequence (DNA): TGCAGCGTTACTAGCGGGGGGGGACGGGAGACCCAGTACTTC. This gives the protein CSVTSGGGRETQYF.